This T cell receptor beta chain is from a study of vaccination and CD4 T cells after COVID-19. Background on the study: Convalescent patients, SARS-CoV-2 positive by nasal swab PCR, comprised under ten mild cases and one severe case. General study results and limits: No early post-infection timepoints were studied, and convalescent patients studied were relatively few.

Treatment in this sample: approximately 9-day PBMC culture with coronavirus spike peptide pools or control peptides (ViraFEST assay). Peptide-pool expansion of antigen-specific T cells preceded TCR sequencing in ViraFEST. The Oncomine TCR Beta short-read assay was what sequenced the DNA obtained from cultured CD4+ T cells. Genomic DNA was extracted from cultured CD4+ T cells. TCRdb ran MiXCR on the PCR reads and lists one entry per CDR3 protein. The sample holds about 15,000 distinct CDR3 sequences; around 55% are singletons and the top ten take 15% to 20%. The CDR3 consists of 16 residues. Germline V gene data show CDR1 as MNHEY and CDR2 as SMNVEV (reference sequence). Trimming took 6 bases from V and 7 from J; bases not matched to a gene: 14. This clonotype was seen a handful of times. The antigen remains undetermined.

This chain links TRBV27 with TRBJ2-7; TRBD2 aligns across 11 bases. The source of this sequence is a human donor who had recovered from COVID-19. Sequenced sample: CD4+ T cells from blood, cultured in vitro. Here the CDR3 DNA reads TGTGCCAGCAGCTTAGGAGTAGCGGGAGGGCCGGGGGAGCAGTACTTC. Protein sequence: CASSLGVAGGPGEQYF.